A selection of T cell receptor beta chains follows, all from one sample in a study of blood T cell repertoires in COVID-19. TCRdb keeps only in-frame clones here, not all; method: immunoSEQ multiplex PCR. The sample lists over 200,000 clones, more than 75% occurring once. Sequencing was done on a sample of peripheral blood. The receptor source for this set is a woman aged 25 to 45 who had recovered from COVID-19. Each CDR3 is given with its conserved first and last residue. The D gene is left open where the match is weak. Rows may omit the clone size; those that give it use once, few, many or a size class.

>once|TRBD2|TRBJ2-7|TRBV19
TGTGCCAGTAGTATTTCCTCGGGACTAGCGGGGGGATTCTCCTACGAGCAGTACTTC
CASSISSGLAGGFSYEQYF
>.|TRBD1|TRBJ2-1|TRBV10-1
TGCGCCAGCAGTGCAGGACAGAACAGGGGACGGCAGTTCTTC
CASSAGQNRGRQFF
>.|.|TRBJ2-6|TRBV18
TGTGCCAGCTCATTTAACGCGGGGGCGACTGGGGCCAACGTCCTGACTTTC
CASSFNAGATGANVLTF
>.|.|TRBJ1-6|TRBV18
TGTGCCAGCTCACCAATCGACAGTTATTCACCCCTCCACTTT
CASSPIDSYSPLHF
>.|.|TRBJ2-5|TRBV5-6
TGTGCCAGCAGCTTGATTGACGCGAGGGAGACCCAGTACTTC
CASSLIDARETQYF
>.|TRBD1|TRBJ1-2|TRBV7-2
TGTGCCAGCAGCTTAGGGGGACAGGTGGATGGCTACACCTTC
CASSLGGQVDGYTF
>.|TRBD1|TRBJ2-1|TRBV2
TGTGCCGGGACCGGGACAGCCGCCTACAATGAGCAGTTCTTC
CAGTGTAAYNEQFF
>.|TRBD1|TRBJ2-7|TRBV11-2
TGTGCCAGCAGCTTGACCGGGACAGGGGACGCCGAGCAGTACTTC
CASSLTGTGDAEQYF
>once|TRBD1|TRBJ2-1|TRBV15
TGTGCCACCAGCAGAGTAATAACAGGGGGCAATGAGCAGTTCTTC
CATSRVITGGNEQFF
>.|.|TRBJ2-5|TRBV9
TGTGCCAGCAGCGTAGGAGGCGGAGAGACCCAGTACTTC
CASSVGGGETQYF
>.|TRBD2|TRBJ2-2|TRBV2
TGTGCCAGGTCGGGAAGCGGGGGCCCTAACACCGGGGAGCTGTTTTTT
CARSGSGGPNTGELFF
>.|TRBD2|TRBJ2-2|TRBV6-1
TGTGCCAGCAGTGCAGCAGCCCAGCGGGGAATCGGGGAGCTGTTTTTT
CASSAAAQRGIGELFF
>.|.|TRBJ1-2|TRBV29-1
TGCAGCGTTGAATCGTTTGAGACAGGCTATGGCTACACCTTC
CSVESFETGYGYTF
>.|TRBD2|TRBJ2-3|TRBV7-8
TGTGCCAGCAGCTCCCTGAGCGGGGGAAACACAGATACGCAGTATTTT
CASSSLSGGNTDTQYF
>.|TRBD1|TRBJ1-1|TRBV6-5
TGTGCCAGCACCTTGACAGGGAGCGGTGACACTGAAGCTTTCTTT
CASTLTGSGDTEAFF
>once|TRBD1|TRBJ1-5|TRBV5-1
TGCGCCAGCAGCCCGGACAGGGGGCAGAATCAGCCCCAGCATTTT
CASSPDRGQNQPQHF
>.|.|TRBJ2-7|TRBV9
TGTGCCAGCAGCGGTGCTGGTGACGACAGAATAGGCGAGCAGTACTTC
CASSGAGDDRIGEQYF
>.|.|TRBJ1-4|TRBV19
TGTGCCAGTAGTATTCAGGGCGAAAAACTGTTTTTT
CASSIQGEKLFF
>.|TRBD1|TRBJ2-5|TRBV2
TGTGCCAGCAGGGACCAGGGGGAAGAGACCCAGTACTTC
CASRDQGEETQYF
>few|.|TRBJ2-7|TRBV27
TGTGCCAGCAGTTTAAGGGGGACGTACTACGAGCAGTACTTC
CASSLRGTYYEQYF
>.|TRBD1|TRBJ2-1|TRBV6-5
TGTGCCAGCAAAAGAGAGGGGGCATGGAATGAGCAGTTCTTC
CASKREGAWNEQFF
>.|TRBD1|TRBJ2-3|TRBV5-1
TGCGCCAGCAGCTTGGAAGGGGGCCAGAGCACAGATACGCAGTATTTT
CASSLEGGQSTDTQYF
>.|TRBD1|TRBJ2-1|TRBV2
TGTGCCAGCAGTGCGTACCGGGACAGGCCTTACAATGAGCAGTTCTTC
CASSAYRDRPYNEQFF
>.|TRBD2|TRBJ2-1|TRBV6-1
TGTGCCAGCAGTGAGTCTAGCGGGGGGCGACTGTTCTTC
CASSESSGGRLFF
>.|.|TRBJ1-2|TRBV6-1
TGTGCCAGCAGTGAAGCACAGCATGGCTACACCTTC
CASSEAQHGYTF
>few|.|TRBJ2-7|TRBV11-2
TGTGCCAGCAGCTTAGGCTCAGAAAGATTATCCTACGAGCAGTACTTC
CASSLGSERLSYEQYF
>few|.|TRBJ1-3|TRBV7-9
TGTGCCAGCAGCCACCCAGGGAGAAACACCATATATTTT
CASSHPGRNTIYF
>.|.|TRBJ2-5|TRBV7-6
TGTGCCAGCAGCTGGACAGAACAAGAGACCCAGTACTTC
CASSWTEQETQYF
>.|.|TRBJ1-3|TRBV14
TGTGCCAGCAGCCACAACTTAAAAGTAGGAAACACCATATATTTT
CASSHNLKVGNTIYF
>.|.|TRBJ2-1|TRBV5-5
TGTGCCAGCAGCTCCCGCTCCTACAATGAGCAGTTCTTC
CASSSRSYNEQFF
>once|TRBD1|TRBJ1-5|TRBV5-1
TGCGCCAGCAGCCCCTCAGGGGGGAGCAATCAGCCCCAGCATTTT
CASSPSGGSNQPQHF
>.|.|TRBJ1-1|TRBV7-8
TGTGCCAGCAGCTTATCTTGGGGGCACCGGAACAGTAACACTGAAGCTTTCTTT
CASSLSWGHRNSNTEAFF
>.|TRBD2|TRBJ2-7|TRBV3-1/TRBV3-2
TGTGCCAGCAGCCACGGACTAGCTTACGAGCAGTACTTC
CASSHGLAYEQYF
>.|.|TRBJ2-7|TRBV5-6
TGTGCCAGCAGCCCGACAGCCGTTGGGACCTACGAGCAGTACTTC
CASSPTAVGTYEQYF
>.|TRBD1|TRBJ1-6|TRBV19
TGTGCCAGCAAACCCGGACAGGGGGCGACTAATTCACCCCTCCACTTT
CASKPGQGATNSPLHF
>.|.|TRBJ2-2|TRBV7-9
TGTGCCAGCAGCTCTACTAGAAACACCGGGGAGCTGTTTTTT
CASSSTRNTGELFF
>.|TRBD1|TRBJ1-2|TRBV9
TGTGCCAGCAGCTCTACTCTCGAGGACAGGGGGCTGGCTGGCTACACCTTC
CASSSTLEDRGLAGYTF
>.|.|TRBJ2-2|TRBV5-1
TGCGCCAGCAGCTTGCGGGCGGGCTCCACCGGGGAGCTGTTTTTT
CASSLRAGSTGELFF
>.|TRBD2|TRBJ2-3|TRBV10-3
TGTGCCATCAGTGCCGGACTAGCGGGGGGGCCCTTCACAGATACGCAGTATTTT
CAISAGLAGGPFTDTQYF
>.|TRBD1|TRBJ1-1|TRBV2
TGTGCCAGCAGGGAAGGGGGCCGGGCTGAAGCTTTCTTT
CASREGGRAEAFF
>.|.|TRBJ1-1|TRBV30
TGTGCCCACTCGGGGTACGCTGAAGCTTTCTTT
CAHSGYAEAFF
>once|.|TRBJ1-1|TRBV10-3
TGTGCCATCAAGGCGCGGGGGAGCGGTGAAGCTTTCTTT
CAIKARGSGEAFF
>.|TRBD1|TRBJ1-5|TRBV9
TGTGCCAGCAGCGTACGAGGGACAGGGTGGCAACCCTACAATCAGCCCCAGCATTTT
CASSVRGTGWQPYNQPQHF
>.|TRBD1|TRBJ1-2|TRBV7-2
TGTGCCAGCAGCAGGGACAGGGGGACAGACGGCTACACCTTC
CASSRDRGTDGYTF
>.|TRBD2|TRBJ2-7|TRBV28
TGTGCCAGCAGTTCCACTAGCGGGGTTACTTACGAGCAGTACTTC
CASSSTSGVTYEQYF
>.|.|TRBJ2-7|TRBV7-9
TGTGCCAGCAGCTCCGGCCGAGAGAGGAGCTACGAGCAGTACTTC
CASSSGRERSYEQYF
>.|.|TRBJ2-4|TRBV12-3/TRBV12-4
TGTGCCAGCAGAGGGCGGGTCGACATTCAGTACTTC
CASRGRVDIQYF
>.|TRBD2|TRBJ2-3|TRBV3-1/TRBV3-2
TGTGCCAGCAGCCTTGGACTAGCTTCAGGAGCAGATACGCAGTATTTT
CASSLGLASGADTQYF
>.|TRBD1|TRBJ2-5|TRBV12-5
TGTGCTAGTGGTTTGACGCCACAGGGGGCAGAGACCCAGTACTTC
CASGLTPQGAETQYF
>.|TRBD2|TRBJ2-5|TRBV5-4
TGTGCCAGCAGCCGCCGCGGGGCGGGGGGGGAAGAGACCCAGTACTTC
CASSRRGAGGEETQYF
>.|.|TRBJ1-4|TRBV18
TGTGCCAGCTCACCAGGGGGCGACGAAAAACTGTTTTTT
CASSPGGDEKLFF
>.|TRBD2|TRBJ2-1|TRBV2
TGTGCCAGCAGTGACCCAGTGGCTAGCGGGGGGACCCCCTCCTACAATGAGCAGTTCTTC
CASSDPVASGGTPSYNEQFF
>.|.|TRBJ1-2|TRBV15
TGTGCCACCAGCCGGGCAGGGAACCCCTATGGCTACACCTTC
CATSRAGNPYGYTF
>.|.|TRBJ2-3|TRBV6-5
TGTGCCAGCAGACAAACTTCCGGGGATACGCAGTATTTT
CASRQTSGDTQYF
>.|.|TRBJ2-3|TRBV7-9
TGTGCCAGCAGCCCGACAGGAGATACGCAGTATTTT
CASSPTGDTQYF
>.|TRBD2|TRBJ2-1|TRBV4-3
TGCGCCAGCAGCCTTCAGACTAGCGGGGTCATCTCCAATGAGCAGTTCTTC
CASSLQTSGVISNEQFF
>few|.|TRBJ1-1|TRBV15
TGTGCCACCAGCAGAGACACTCAGGGTTCTACTGAAGCTTTCTTT
CATSRDTQGSTEAFF
>.|.|TRBJ1-1|TRBV7-3
TGTGCCAGCAGCCCCAGCGGGACCTTCAACTCTGAAGCTTTCTTT
CASSPSGTFNSEAFF